This T cell receptor beta chain was sequenced during a study of blood T cell repertoires in COVID-19. Study-wide background: Donors in the United States, Italy and Spain gave samples during acute or convalescent COVID-19. PBMCs, B-cell-depleted T cells, or T cells provided the cDNA or gDNA that made up the material.

In the authors' methods: Amplification from reference gene primers served as the basis for estimated nucleated cell counts. Produced via immunoSEQ multiplex PCR; TCRdb's table is partial and in-frame only. That table gives V, J and clone size, and the DNA gave D and trimming. The data hold 110,000 or so clones, with around 88% observed a single time. In regard to this clone: An end of the junction differs from the germline gene, which may be a read error.

Germline CDR1 and CDR2: SGDLS and YYNGEE. This CDR3 region has 14 residues. V gene TRBV9 combines with J gene TRBJ1-2; 7 bases fit TRBD1. Sequencing was done on a sample of peripheral blood. This receptor was identified in a human donor with acute or convalescent COVID-19. The donor label of this sample is uncertain. CDR3: CASSVGGDSLGNTF. The CDR3 DNA reads as TGTGCCAGCAGCGTAGGGGGGGACAGCCTTGGCAACACCTTC.